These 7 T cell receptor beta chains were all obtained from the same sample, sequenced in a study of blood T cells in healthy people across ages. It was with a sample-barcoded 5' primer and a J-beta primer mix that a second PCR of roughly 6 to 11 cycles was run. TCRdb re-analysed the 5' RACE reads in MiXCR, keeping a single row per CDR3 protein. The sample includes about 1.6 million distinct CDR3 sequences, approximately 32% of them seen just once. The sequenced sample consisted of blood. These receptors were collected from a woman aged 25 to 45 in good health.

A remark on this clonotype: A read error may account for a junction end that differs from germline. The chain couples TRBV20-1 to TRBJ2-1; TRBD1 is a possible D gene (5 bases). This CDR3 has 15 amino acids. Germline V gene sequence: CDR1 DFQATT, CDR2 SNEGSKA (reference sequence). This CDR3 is CSDRPTTRTYNEQFF. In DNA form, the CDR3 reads TGCAGTGACAGGCCGACCACCCGGACCTATAATGAGCAGTTCTTC.

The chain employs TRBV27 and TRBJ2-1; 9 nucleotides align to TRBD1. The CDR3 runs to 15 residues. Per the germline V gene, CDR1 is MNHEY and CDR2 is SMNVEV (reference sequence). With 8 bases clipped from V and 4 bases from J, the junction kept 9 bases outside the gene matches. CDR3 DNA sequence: TGTGCCAGCGCCCGGGGACAGGGTGGATACAATGAGCAGTTCTTC. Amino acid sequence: CASARGQGGYNEQFF.

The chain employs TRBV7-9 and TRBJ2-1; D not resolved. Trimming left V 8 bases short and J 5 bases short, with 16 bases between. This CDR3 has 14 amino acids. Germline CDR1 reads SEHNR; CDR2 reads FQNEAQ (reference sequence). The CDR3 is CASGRPGSNNEQFF. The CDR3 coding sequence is TGTGCCAGCGGAAGACCGGGCTCGAACAATGAGCAGTTCTTC.

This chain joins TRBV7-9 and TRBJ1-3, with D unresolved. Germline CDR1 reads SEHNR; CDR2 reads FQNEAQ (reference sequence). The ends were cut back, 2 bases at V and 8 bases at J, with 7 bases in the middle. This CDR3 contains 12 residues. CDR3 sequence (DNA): TGTGCCAGCAGCTTACCCCGGGACACCATATATTTT. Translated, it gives CASSLPRDTIYF.

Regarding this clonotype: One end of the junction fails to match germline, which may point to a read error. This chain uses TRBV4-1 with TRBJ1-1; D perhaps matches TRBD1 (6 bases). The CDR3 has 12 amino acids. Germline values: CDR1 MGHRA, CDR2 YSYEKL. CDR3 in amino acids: CANSQGSTEAFF. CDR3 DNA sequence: TGCGCCAACAGCCAGGGGTCCACTGAAGCTTTCTTT.

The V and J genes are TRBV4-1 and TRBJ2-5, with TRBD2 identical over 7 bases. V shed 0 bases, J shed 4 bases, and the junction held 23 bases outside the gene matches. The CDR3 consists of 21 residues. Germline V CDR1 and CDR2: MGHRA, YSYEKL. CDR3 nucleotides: TGCGCCAGCAGCCAAGACCACCCAATGTGGTTGCGGGAGCGAAACCGAGAGACCCAGTACTTC. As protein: CASSQDHPMWLRERNRETQYF.

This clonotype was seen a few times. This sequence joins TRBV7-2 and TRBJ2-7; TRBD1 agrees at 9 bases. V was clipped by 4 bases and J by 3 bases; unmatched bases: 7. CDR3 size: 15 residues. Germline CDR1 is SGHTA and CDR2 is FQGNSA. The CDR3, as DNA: TGTGCCAGCAGCTGGAAGGGACAGGGTAGCTACGAGCAGTACTTC. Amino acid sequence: CASSWKGQGSYEQYF.